The following is a T cell receptor beta chain sequence with its context. The antigen remains unidentified. The sample belongs to a study of T cell responses to AZD1222 COVID-19 vaccine. Notes on the study in general: The breadth and depth of Spike-specific TCRs increased once two AZD1222 doses had been given.

Data came from immunoSEQ multiplex PCR; TCRdb stores just in-frame clones and leaves some out. The sample has about 140,000 clones; about 89% are singletons. CDR3 length: 16 amino acids. V lost 4 bases to trimming and J lost 7 bases, with 20 bases between them. Germline V gives CDR1 LGHDT, CDR2 YNNKEL (reference sequence). The source of this sequence is an adult who received the MenACWY meningococcal vaccine as a control. This specimen consisted of peripheral blood, obtained 28 days after the second dose of the MenACWY control vaccine. The rearrangement uses TRBV3-1 (or the pseudogene TRBV3-2) and TRBJ1-5; TRBD1 is a possible D gene (5 bases). The CDR3 DNA is TGTGCCAGCAGCCGAAAGGACATCCCAAATATCCAGCCCCAGCATTTT. Translating it yields CASSRKDIPNIQPQHF.